This TCR beta chain was recorded in a study of blood T cell repertoires in COVID-19. Study information: Spain, Italy and the United States supplied samples that represented acute and convalescent COVID-19. T cells, B-cell-depleted T cells, or PBMCs supplied cDNA or gDNA.

As originally analysed: Amplification from reference gene primers served as the basis for estimated nucleated cell counts. Profiling relied on immunoSEQ multiplex PCR, and the TCRdb table lists in-frame clones only, not all of them. Clone size and V and J calls were adopted from that table, with D and trimming inferred from the DNA. The sample holds under 100,000 clones, around 90% seen once. The ends were cut back, 6 bases at V and 1 base at J, with 12 bases in the middle. Germline V gene sequence: CDR1 LNHDA, CDR2 SQIVND (reference sequence). This CDR3 is 14 amino acids long. Sequencing was performed on peripheral blood. The TCR originated in a man younger than 40 with acute or convalescent COVID-19. The chain joins TRBV19 to TRBJ2-5, with a tentative D call TRBD1 (6 bases). The CDR3 sequence is CASSPQGIQETQYF. DNA for the CDR3: TGTGCCAGTAGCCCTCAGGGGATCCAAGAGACCCAGTACTTC.